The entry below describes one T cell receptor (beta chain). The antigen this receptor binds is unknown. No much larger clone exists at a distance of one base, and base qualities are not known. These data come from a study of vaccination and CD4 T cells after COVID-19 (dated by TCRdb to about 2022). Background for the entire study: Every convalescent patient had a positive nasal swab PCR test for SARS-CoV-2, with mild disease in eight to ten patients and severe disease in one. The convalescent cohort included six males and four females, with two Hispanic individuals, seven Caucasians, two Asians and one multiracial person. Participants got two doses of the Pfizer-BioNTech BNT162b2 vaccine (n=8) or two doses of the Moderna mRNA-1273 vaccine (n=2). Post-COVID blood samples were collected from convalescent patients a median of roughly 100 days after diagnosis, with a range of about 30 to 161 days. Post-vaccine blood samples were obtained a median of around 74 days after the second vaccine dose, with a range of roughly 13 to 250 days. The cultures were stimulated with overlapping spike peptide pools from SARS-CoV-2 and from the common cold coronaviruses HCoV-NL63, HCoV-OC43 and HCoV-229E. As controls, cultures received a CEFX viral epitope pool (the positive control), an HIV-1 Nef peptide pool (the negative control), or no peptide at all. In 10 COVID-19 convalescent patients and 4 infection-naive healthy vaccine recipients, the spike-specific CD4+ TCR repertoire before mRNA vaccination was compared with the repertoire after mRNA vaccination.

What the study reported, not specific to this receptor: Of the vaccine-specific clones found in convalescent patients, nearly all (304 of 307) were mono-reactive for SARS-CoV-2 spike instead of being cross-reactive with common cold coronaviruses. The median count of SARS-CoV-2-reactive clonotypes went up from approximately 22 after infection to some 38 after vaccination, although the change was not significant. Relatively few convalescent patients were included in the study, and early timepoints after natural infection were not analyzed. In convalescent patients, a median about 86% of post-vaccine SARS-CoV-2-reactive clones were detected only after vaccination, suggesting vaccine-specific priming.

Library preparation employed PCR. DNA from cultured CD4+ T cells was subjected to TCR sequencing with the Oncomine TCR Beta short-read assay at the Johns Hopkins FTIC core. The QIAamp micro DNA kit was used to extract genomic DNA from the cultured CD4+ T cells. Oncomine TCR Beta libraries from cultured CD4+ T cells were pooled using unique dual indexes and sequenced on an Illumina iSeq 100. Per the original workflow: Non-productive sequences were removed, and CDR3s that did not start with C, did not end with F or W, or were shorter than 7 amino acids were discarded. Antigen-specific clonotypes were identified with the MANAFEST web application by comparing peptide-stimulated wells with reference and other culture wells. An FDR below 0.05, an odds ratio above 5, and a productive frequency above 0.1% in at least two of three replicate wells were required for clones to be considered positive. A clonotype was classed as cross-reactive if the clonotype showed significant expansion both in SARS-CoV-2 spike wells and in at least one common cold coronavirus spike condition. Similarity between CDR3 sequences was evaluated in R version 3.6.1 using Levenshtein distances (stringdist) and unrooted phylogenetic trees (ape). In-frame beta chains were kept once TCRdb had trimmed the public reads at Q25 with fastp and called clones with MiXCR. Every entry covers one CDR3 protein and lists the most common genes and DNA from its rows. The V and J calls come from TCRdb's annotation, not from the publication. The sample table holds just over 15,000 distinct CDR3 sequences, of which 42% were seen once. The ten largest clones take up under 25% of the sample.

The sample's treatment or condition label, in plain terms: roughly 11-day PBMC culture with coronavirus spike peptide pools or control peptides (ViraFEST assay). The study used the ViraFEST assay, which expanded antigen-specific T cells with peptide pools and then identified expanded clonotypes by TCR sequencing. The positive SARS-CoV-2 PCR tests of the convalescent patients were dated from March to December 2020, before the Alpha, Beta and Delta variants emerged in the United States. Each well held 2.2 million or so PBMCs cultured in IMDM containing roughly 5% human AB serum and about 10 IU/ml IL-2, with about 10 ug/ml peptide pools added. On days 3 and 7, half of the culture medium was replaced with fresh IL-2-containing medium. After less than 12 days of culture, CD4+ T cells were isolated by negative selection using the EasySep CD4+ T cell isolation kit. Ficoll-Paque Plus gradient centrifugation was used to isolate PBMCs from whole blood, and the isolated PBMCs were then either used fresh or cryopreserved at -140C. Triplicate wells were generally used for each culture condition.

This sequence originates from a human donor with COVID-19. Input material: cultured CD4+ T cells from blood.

The CDR3 protein sequence reads: CASSLGTGTDTQYF. In nucleotide form, the sequence is TGTGCCAGCAGCCTCGGGACAGGGACAGATACGCAGTATTTT. The sequence is built from TRBV11-3 and TRBJ2-3; TRBD1 lines up with 9 middle nucleotides. CDR1 and CDR2 (SGHNT, YENEEA) derive from the germline V gene. Its CDR3 holds 14 amino acids, cysteine through phenylalanine. The entry retains the CDR3 DNA only, 42 bases that are in frame from base 1. V is trimmed back by 5 bases and J by 3 bases, and the junction contains 3 bases that no gene match accounts for.